These 3 T cell receptor beta chains were sequenced from one sample in a study of resident and recirculating memory T cells in vitiligo. The protocol was immunoSEQ multiplex PCR, while the TCRdb copy is restricted to in-frame clones and leaves out a portion. The sample has 39,000 or so clones, around 90% seen once. The sample was blood. These receptors originate from a male donor with vitiligo.

The chain recombines TRBV10-3 with TRBJ2-7, with 10 positions matching TRBD1. This CDR3 region has 15 residues. V shed 0 bases and J 4 bases; nucleotides not matched to a gene: 3. Germline CDR1 is ENHRY and CDR2 is SYGVKD. CDR3 in amino acids: CAISESGTGVYEQYF. The CDR3 nucleotides read TGTGCCATCAGTGAGTCGGGGACAGGGGTGTACGAGCAGTACTTC.

This clone occurred once. V usage is TRBV6-1 and J usage is TRBJ2-1; tentative D call: TRBD2 (5 bases). Germline CDR1 is MNHNS and CDR2 is SASEGT. The CDR3 consists of 15 residues. Deletions cut 0 bases from V and 8 bases from J, with 14 bases between. CDR3 sequence: CASSEAEGTLDEQFF. CDR3 sequence (DNA): TGTGCCAGCAGTGAAGCAGAGGGAACCCTCGATGAGCAGTTCTTC.

The chain is built from TRBV29-1 and TRBJ1-2; 8 bases align to TRBD1. The junction had 7 bases not matched to a gene; V was cut back by 4 bases and J by 6 bases. This CDR3 is built from 13 residues. Germline lookup yields CDR1 SQVTM and CDR2 ANQGSEA. CDR3 DNA sequence: TGCAGCGTTGTAGGACAGGGTATCCATGGCTACACCTTC. Translation gives CSVVGQGIHGYTF.